The T cell receptor beta chain under discussion was sequenced for a study of T cells in Graves' hyperthyroidism and ophthalmopathy. Study findings and constraints: Ophthalmopathy was model-predicted a median roughly 6.2 months pre-onset.

This clonotype has ten or more counts. Its antigen is currently unknown. Researchers barred patients who had uncontrolled infection, other autoimmune disease, pregnancy or lactation. TCR beta CDR3 region amplification was performed from RNA transcripts. The TCR CDR3 first-round RT-PCR relied on the HTBI primer set. A single record per CDR3 protein comes from TCRdb applying MiXCR to the multiplex PCR reads. Among 450,000 to 700,000 distinct CDR3 sequences listed, more than 45% were seen once. Source material: peripheral blood or thyroid tissue (not recorded which). This clonotype was obtained from an adult woman with Graves' disease, either hyperthyroidism or ophthalmopathy (not recorded which).

The CDR3: CASSFQQGKETQYF. CDR3 DNA sequence: TGTGCCAGCAGTTTTCAACAGGGGAAGGAGACCCAGTACTTC. The chain joins TRBV12-3 or TRBV12-4 to TRBJ2-5; 7 nucleotides line up with TRBD1. V gave up 3 bases and J gave up 5 bases; unmatched junction bases: 6. The CDR3 extends over 14 amino acids.